This T cell receptor (beta chain) is drawn from a study of blood T cell repertoires in COVID-19. Repertoires were generated with immunoSEQ multiplex PCR, while TCRdb's copy carries only in-frame clones and drops some. The sample yields approximately 200,000 clones, around four fifths seen once. The CDR3 length is 13 residues. V lost 3 bases, J lost 8 bases, and 4 bases stayed unmatched. Germline CDR1 is SEHNR and CDR2 is FQNEAQ (reference sequence). This sequence originates from a human donor with acute or convalescent COVID-19. The donor label of this sample is uncertain. The sequenced sample consisted of peripheral blood. The chain combines TRBV7-9 with TRBJ1-2; the match to TRBD1 covers 9 bases. As DNA, the CDR3 is TGTGCCAGCAGCTTGACAGGGGGATTGGGCTACACCTTC. Its protein is CASSLTGGLGYTF.